Included here is one T cell receptor beta chain sequence, with context. As yet, its antigen is unknown. The record originates from a study of cytomegalovirus exposure and HLA in healthy donors. Broader study findings: Rare TCR sequences dominated, though some public TCRs recurred in many donors. In vitro work confirmed that three CMV-associated chains recognize CMV antigens. As was reported, the classifier diagnosed cytomegalovirus status with high specificity and sensitivity. Presence/absence analyses treated sequencing depth as roughly uniform across donors.

The CDR3 contains 16 residues. V lost 7 bases, J lost 1 base, and 9 bases stayed unmatched. In germline, CDR1 is ENHRY, CDR2 SYGVKD. Both 60 Vbeta primers and 13 Jbeta primers went into the PCR. Measured with immunoSEQ multiplex PCR; TCRdb has only the in-frame clones, and not every one. The profile shows about 100,000 clones, about 74% of them singletons. The sequenced sample consisted of PBMCs. The chain uses TRBV10-3 and TRBJ2-3; 9 bases fit TRBD2. The receptor was derived from a woman aged 40-49 years in good health and CMV-seropositive. CDR3 loop: CAIKLGLALGTDTQYF. The CDR3 nucleotides read TGTGCCATCAAGTTGGGACTAGCCCTGGGCACAGATACGCAGTATTTT.